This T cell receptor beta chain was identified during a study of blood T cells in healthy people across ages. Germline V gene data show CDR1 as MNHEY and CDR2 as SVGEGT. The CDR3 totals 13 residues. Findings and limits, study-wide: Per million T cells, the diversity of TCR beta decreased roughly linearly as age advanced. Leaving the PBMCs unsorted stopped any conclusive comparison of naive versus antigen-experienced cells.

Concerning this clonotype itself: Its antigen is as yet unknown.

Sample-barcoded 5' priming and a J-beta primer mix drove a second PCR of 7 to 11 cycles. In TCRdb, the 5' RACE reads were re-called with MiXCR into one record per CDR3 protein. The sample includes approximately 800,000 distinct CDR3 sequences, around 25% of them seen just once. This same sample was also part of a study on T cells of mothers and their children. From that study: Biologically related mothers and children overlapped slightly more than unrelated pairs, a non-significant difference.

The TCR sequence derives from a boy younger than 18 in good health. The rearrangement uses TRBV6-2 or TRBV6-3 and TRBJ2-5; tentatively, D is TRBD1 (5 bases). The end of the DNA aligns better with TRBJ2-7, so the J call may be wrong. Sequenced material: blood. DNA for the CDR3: TGTGCCAGCAGTGATGACAGTGCCTACGAGCAGTACTTC. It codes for CASSDDSAYEQYF.